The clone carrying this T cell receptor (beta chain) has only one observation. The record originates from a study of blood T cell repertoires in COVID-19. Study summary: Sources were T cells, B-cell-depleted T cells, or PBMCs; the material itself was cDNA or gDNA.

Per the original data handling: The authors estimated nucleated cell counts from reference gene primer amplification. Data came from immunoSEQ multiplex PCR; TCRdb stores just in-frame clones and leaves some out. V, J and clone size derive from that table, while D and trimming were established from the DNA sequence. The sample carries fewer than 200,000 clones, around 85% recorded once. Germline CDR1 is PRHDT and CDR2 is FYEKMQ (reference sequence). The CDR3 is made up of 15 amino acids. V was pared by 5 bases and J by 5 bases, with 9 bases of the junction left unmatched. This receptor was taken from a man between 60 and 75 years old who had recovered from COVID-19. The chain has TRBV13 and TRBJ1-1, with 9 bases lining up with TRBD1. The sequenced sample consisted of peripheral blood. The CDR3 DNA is TGTGCCAGCAGCCCCCTCCGGGACAGGGTGACTGAAGCTTTCTTT. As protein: CASSPLRDRVTEAFF.